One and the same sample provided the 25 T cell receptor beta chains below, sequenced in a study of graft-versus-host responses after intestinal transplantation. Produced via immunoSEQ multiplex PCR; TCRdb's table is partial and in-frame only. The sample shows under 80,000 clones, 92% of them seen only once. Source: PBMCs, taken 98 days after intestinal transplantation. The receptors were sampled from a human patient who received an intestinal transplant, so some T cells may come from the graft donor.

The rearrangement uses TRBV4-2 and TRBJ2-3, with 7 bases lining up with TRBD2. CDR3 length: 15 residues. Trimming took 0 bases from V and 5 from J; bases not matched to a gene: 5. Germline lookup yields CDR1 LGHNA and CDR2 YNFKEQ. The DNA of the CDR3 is TGTGCCAGCAGCCAAGAAGGACTAGGGATAGATACGCAGTATTTT. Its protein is CASSQEGLGIDTQYF.

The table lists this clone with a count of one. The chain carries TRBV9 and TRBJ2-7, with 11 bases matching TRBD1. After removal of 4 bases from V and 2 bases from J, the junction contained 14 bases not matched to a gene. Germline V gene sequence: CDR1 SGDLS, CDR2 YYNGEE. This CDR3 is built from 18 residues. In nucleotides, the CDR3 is TGTGCCAGCAGCCCAGACGGGACAGGGGGAGGAGTACCCTACGAGCAGTACTTC. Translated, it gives CASSPDGTGGGVPYEQYF.

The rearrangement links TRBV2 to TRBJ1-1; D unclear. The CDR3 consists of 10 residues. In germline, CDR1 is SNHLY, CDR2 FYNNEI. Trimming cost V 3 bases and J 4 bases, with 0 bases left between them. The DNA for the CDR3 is TGTGCCAGCAGTGACACTGAAGCTTTCTTT. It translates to CASSDTEAFF.

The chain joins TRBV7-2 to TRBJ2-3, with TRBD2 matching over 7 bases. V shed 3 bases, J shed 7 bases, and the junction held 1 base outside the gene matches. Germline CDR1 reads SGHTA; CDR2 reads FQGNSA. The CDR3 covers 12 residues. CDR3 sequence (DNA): TGTGCCAGCAGCTTGGGGGGGTATACGCAGTATTTT. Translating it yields CASSLGGYTQYF.

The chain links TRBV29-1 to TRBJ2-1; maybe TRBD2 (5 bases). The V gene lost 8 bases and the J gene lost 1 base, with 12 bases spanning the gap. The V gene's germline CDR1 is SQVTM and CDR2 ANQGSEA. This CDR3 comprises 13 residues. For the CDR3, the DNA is TGCAGCATCCTTCGGGGATCCTACAATGAGCAGTTCTTC. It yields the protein CSILRGSYNEQFF.

The CDR3 loop reads CASSLAGTKNEQFF. The CDR3 DNA follows: TGTGCCAGCAGCTTAGCCGGGACTAAAAATGAGCAGTTCTTC. This chain uses TRBV7-9 with TRBJ2-1, with TRBD2 identical over 7 bases. From germline, CDR1 is SEHNR and CDR2 FQNEAQ (reference sequence). V lost 0 bases to trimming and J lost 7 bases; unmatched junction nucleotides: 3. The CDR3 has 14 residues.

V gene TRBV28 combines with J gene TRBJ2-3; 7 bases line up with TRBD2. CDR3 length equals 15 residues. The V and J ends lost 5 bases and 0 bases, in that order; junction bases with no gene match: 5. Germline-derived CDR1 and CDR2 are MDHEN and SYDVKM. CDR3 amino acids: CASSRGGGSTDTQYF. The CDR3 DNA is TGTGCCAGCAGTCGCGGCGGGGGAAGCACAGATACGCAGTATTTT.

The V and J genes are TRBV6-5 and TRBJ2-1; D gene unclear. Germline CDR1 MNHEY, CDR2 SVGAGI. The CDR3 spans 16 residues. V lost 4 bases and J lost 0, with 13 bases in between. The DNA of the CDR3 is TGTGCCAGCAGTTCCTATTCCCTAAGCTCCTACAATGAGCAGTTCTTC. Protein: CASSSYSLSSYNEQFF.

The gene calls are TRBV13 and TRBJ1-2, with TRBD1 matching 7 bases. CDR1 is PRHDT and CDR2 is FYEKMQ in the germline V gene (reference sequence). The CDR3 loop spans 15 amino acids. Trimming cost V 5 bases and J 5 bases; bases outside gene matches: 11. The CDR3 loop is CASSPPRTGGYGYTF. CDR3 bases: TGTGCCAGCAGCCCTCCGCGGACAGGCGGTTATGGCTACACCTTC.

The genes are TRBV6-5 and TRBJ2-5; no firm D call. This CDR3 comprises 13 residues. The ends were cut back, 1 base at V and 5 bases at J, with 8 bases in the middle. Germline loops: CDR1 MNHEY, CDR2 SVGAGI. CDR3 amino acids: CASSYFKEETQYF. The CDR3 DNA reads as TGTGCCAGCAGTTACTTTAAAGAGGAGACCCAGTACTTC.

CDR3 nucleotide sequence: TGTGCCAGCAGCTTGATGGGCGGGGAGCTGTTTTTT. It translates to CASSLMGGELFF. The chain is built from TRBV5-6 and TRBJ2-2; D remains ambiguous. This CDR3 region has 12 residues. Trimming pared 1 base from V and 7 bases from J, leaving 5 bases between. Germline CDR1 and CDR2: SGHDT and YYEEEE.

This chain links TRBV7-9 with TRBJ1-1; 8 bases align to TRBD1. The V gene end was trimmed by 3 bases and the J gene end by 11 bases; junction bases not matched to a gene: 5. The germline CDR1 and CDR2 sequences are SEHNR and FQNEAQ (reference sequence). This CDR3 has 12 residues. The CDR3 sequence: CASSFEDRVAFF. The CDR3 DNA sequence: TGTGCCAGCAGCTTCGAGGACAGGGTGGCTTTCTTT.

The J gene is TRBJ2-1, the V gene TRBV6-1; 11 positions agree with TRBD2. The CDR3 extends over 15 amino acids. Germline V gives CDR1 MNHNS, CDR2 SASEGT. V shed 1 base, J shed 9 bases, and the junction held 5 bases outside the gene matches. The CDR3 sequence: CASSEEGLAEGEQFF. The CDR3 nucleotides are TGTGCCAGCAGTGAAGAGGGACTAGCGGAAGGTGAGCAGTTCTTC.

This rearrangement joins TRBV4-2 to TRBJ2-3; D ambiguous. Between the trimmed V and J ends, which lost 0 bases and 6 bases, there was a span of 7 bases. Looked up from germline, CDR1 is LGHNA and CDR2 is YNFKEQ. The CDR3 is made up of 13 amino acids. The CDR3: CASSQDQSDTQYF. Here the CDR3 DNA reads TGTGCCAGCAGCCAAGATCAATCGGATACGCAGTATTTT.

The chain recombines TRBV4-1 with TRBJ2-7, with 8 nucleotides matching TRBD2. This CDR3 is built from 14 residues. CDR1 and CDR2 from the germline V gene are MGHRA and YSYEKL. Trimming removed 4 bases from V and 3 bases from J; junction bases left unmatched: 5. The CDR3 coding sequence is TGCGCCAGCAGCCCCGGGGGGGCCTTCTACGAGCAGTACTTC. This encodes CASSPGGAFYEQYF.

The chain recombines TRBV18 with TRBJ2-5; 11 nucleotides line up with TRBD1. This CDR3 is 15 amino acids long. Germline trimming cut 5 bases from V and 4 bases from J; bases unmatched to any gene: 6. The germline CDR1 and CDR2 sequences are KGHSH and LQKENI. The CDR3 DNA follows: TGTGCCAGCTCAAAAGGACAGGGGGCGGGAGAGACCCAGTACTTC. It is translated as CASSKGQGAGETQYF.

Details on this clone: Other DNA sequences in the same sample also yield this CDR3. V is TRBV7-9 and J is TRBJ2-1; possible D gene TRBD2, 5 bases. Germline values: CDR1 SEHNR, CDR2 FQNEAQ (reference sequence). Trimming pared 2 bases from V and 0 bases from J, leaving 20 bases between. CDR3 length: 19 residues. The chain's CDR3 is CASSLNEGPGIHSYNEQFF. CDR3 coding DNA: TGTGCCAGCAGCTTAAACGAAGGTCCGGGGATCCACTCCTACAATGAGCAGTTCTTC.

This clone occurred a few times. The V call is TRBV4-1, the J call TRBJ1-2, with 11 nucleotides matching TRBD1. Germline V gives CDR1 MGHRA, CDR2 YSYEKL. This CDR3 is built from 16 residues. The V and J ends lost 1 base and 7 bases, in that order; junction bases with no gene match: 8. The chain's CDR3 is CASSQGGTGGTGGYTF. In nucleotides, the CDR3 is TGCGCCAGCAGCCAAGGTGGGACAGGGGGAACGGGTGGCTACACCTTC.

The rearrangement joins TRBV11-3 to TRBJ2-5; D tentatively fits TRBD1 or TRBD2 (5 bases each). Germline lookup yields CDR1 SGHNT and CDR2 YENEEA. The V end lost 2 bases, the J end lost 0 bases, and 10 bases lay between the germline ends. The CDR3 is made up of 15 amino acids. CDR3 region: CASSLSPGHQETQYF. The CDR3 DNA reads TGTGCCAGCAGCTTATCTCCGGGACACCAAGAGACCCAGTACTTC. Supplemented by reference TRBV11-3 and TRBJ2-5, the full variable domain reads EAGVVQSPRYKIIEKKQPVAFWCNPISGHNTLYWYLQNLGQGPELLIRYENEEAVDDSQLPKDRFSAERLKGVDSTLKIQPAELGDSAVYLCASSLSPGHQETQYFGPGTRLLVL.

The CDR3 loop is CASSRMGLRGQETQYF. The CDR3 DNA sequence: TGTGCCAGCAGCCGAATGGGCCTCCGAGGGCAAGAGACCCAGTACTTC. The chain links TRBV7-4 to TRBJ2-5; a possible D gene is TRBD2 (5 bases). Trimming stripped 5 bases from V and 2 bases from J, with 18 bases between. From germline, CDR1 is SGHVT and CDR2 SQSDAQ. This CDR3 is 16 amino acids long.

CDR3 loop: CASSALDRGQETQYF. The CDR3 DNA reads as TGTGCCAGCAGTGCCTTGGACAGGGGGCAAGAGACCCAGTACTTC. This rearrangement joins TRBV6-1 to TRBJ2-5; 10 bases align to TRBD1. V lost 4 bases and J lost 2; bases outside the gene matches: 4. Germline V CDR1 and CDR2: MNHNS, SASEGT. This CDR3 comprises 15 residues.

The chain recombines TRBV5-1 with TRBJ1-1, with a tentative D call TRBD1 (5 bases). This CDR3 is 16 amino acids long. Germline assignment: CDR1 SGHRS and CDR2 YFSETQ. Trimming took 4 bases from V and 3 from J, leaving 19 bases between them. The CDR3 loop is CASSHFSRVFDTEAFF. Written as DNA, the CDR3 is TGCGCCAGCAGCCACTTTAGCAGGGTGTTTGACACTGAAGCTTTCTTT.

The CDR3 spells CASSEPLDDSYNEQFF. CDR3 in DNA: TGTGCCAGCAGCGAACCCCTAGATGATTCCTACAATGAGCAGTTCTTC. This rearrangement joins TRBV7-8 to TRBJ2-1; D is ambiguous. V gave up 5 bases and J gave up 1 base, with 15 bases separating them. The CDR3 is 16 amino acids. Germline V gene sequence: CDR1 SGHVS, CDR2 FQNEAQ.

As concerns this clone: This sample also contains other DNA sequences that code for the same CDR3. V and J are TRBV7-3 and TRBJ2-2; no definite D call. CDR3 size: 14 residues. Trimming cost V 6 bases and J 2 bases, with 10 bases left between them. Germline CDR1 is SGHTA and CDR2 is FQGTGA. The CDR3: CASRDPPNTGELFF. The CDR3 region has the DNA TGTGCCAGCAGAGATCCACCAAACACCGGGGAGCTGTTTTTT.

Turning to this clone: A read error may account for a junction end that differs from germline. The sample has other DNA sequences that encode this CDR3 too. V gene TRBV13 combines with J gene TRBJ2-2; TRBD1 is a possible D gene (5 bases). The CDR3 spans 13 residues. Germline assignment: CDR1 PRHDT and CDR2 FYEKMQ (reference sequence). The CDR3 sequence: CASSLQVTGELFF. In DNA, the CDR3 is TGTGCCAGCAGCCTACAGGTGACCGGAGAGCTGTTTTTT.